The 25 T cell receptor beta chains listed next were all sequenced from one sample in a study of T cells in localized non-small cell lung cancer (dated by TCRdb to the early 2020s). Receptor amplification or capture employed the immunoSEQ multiplex PCR assay. As stored in TCRdb, this immuneACCESS dataset retains in-frame rearrangements with V and J assigned. A fraction of the clones does not appear; measured against another copy, unresolved V genes explain less than half of the discrepancy, and the remainder lacks a known reason. The sample table shows some 25,000 clones, and about 91% are seen once. The top ten clonotypes cover about 9.7% of the sample. The sequencing used peripheral blood mononuclear cells, collected before any cancer treatment. These receptors were collected from a woman between 40 and 69 years old with stage III lung adenocarcinoma.

The chain recombines TRBV20-1 with TRBJ1-4, with D hard to call. The CDR3 has 11 amino acids. V lost 3 bases, J lost 7 bases, and 6 bases lay in between. Germline V gene lookup returns CDR1 DFQATT and CDR2 SNEGSKA (reference sequence). CDR3: CSASNFEKLFF. In DNA, the CDR3 is TGCAGTGCTAGTAATTTTGAAAAACTGTTTTTT.

This clone has a handful of counts. The chain combines TRBV7-2 with TRBJ2-3, with 7 bases identical to TRBD2. This CDR3 spans 15 amino acids. Germline CDR1 reads SGHTA; CDR2 reads FQGNSA. With 0 bases clipped from V and 6 bases from J, the junction kept 6 bases outside the gene matches. CDR3 sequence reads: CASSLAAGRGDTQYF. CDR3 in DNA: TGTGCCAGCAGCTTAGCGGCAGGGCGGGGGGATACGCAGTATTTT.

The chain is built from TRBV19 and TRBJ1-4; D gene ambiguous. This CDR3 spans 15 amino acids. Trimming pared 3 bases from V and 1 base from J, leaving 9 bases between. CDR1 is LNHDA and CDR2 is SQIVND in the germline V gene (reference sequence). CDR3 sequence reads: CASSMLGRTNEKLFF. The CDR3 region has the DNA TGTGCCAGTAGTATGTTGGGGAGAACTAATGAAAAACTGTTTTTT.

The CDR3, as DNA: TGTGCCAGCAGCGCGGGACAGGGGAACGAGCAGTACTTC. Residues: CASSAGQGNEQYF. This chain uses TRBV9 with TRBJ2-7, with 10 positions matching TRBD1. The CDR3 covers 13 residues. Per germline, CDR1 SGDLS and CDR2 YYNGEE. V lost 3 bases to trimming and J lost 5 bases; unmatched junction nucleotides: 2.

This chain uses TRBV7-8 with TRBJ2-1; TRBD2 agrees at 13 bases. CDR3 size: 18 residues. Germline V gene data show CDR1 as SGHVS and CDR2 as FQNEAQ. J was trimmed by 0 bases and V by 2 bases; bases with no gene match: 4. The CDR3 reads CASSLRTSGGASYNEQFF. The CDR3 DNA is TGTGCCAGCAGCTTACGCACTAGCGGGGGGGCCTCCTACAATGAGCAGTTCTTC.

This chain joins TRBV5-1 and TRBJ1-3, with 7 bases aligning to TRBD1. Per germline, CDR1 SGHRS and CDR2 YFSETQ. This CDR3 comprises 16 residues. V shed 3 bases, J shed 1 base, and the junction held 7 bases outside the gene matches. CDR3 nucleotides: TGCGCCAGCAGCTCCTCCCTGACAGGGTCTGGAAACACCATATATTTT. It specifies CASSSSLTGSGNTIYF.

The CDR3 DNA sequence: TGTGCCTGGAGTGGTTGGGGAATGGGAACTGAAGCTTTCTTT. Translation gives CAWSGWGMGTEAFF. The chain couples TRBV30 to TRBJ1-1; no clear D gene. Looked up from germline, CDR1 is GTSNPN and CDR2 is SVGIG (reference sequence). V lost 1 base, J lost 5 bases, and 14 bases lay in between. This CDR3 region has 14 residues.

The chain employs TRBV19 and TRBJ1-5; D may be TRBD1 (5 bases). The length of the CDR3 is 14 residues. The germline V gene encodes CDR1 LNHDA and CDR2 SQIVND (reference sequence). Trimming removed 1 base from V and 2 bases from J, with 6 bases in between. Here the CDR3 DNA reads TGTGCCAGTAGTATAGCCAGGGGCAATCAGCCCCAGCATTTT. Translation: CASSIARGNQPQHF.

This rearrangement joins TRBV7-8 to TRBJ1-5; TRBD1 aligns across 7 bases. V trimming: 0 bases; J trimming: 2 bases; junction bases outside the gene matches: 4. This CDR3 region has 16 residues. In germline, CDR1 is SGHVS, CDR2 FQNEAQ. The CDR3 spells CASSLALQGGNQPQHF. CDR3 bases: TGTGCCAGCAGCTTAGCGCTGCAGGGGGGCAATCAGCCCCAGCATTTT.

V is TRBV5-8 and J is TRBJ2-5; TRBD2 matches at 15 bases. The CDR3 runs 19 residues. J was trimmed by 1 base and V by 0 bases; bases with no gene match: 7. Germline V gene data show CDR1 as SGHTS and CDR2 as YDEGEE. CDR3: CASSLGAGLAGGPQETQYF. The CDR3 nucleotides are TGTGCCAGCAGCTTGGGGGCGGGACTAGCGGGAGGCCCCCAAGAGACCCAGTACTTC.

The rearrangement uses TRBV15 and TRBJ2-1; D is undetermined. The V end lost 1 base, the J end lost 6 bases, and 7 bases lay between the germline ends. The CDR3 has 13 residues. CDR1 is LNHNV and CDR2 is YYDKDF in the germline V gene (reference sequence). CDR3 residues: CATSRVPSNEQFF. CDR3 nucleotide sequence: TGTGCCACCAGCAGAGTACCAAGCAATGAGCAGTTCTTC.

The V call is TRBV4-2, the J call TRBJ1-1; D is unresolved. With 4 bases removed from V and 3 bases from J, the gap between germline ends came to 12 bases. The CDR3 totals 14 residues. CDR1 and CDR2 (germline): LGHNA, YNFKEQ. The CDR3 DNA reads TGTGCCAGCAGCCGGCAGGACGGGCACACTGAAGCTTTCTTT. This codes for CASSRQDGHTEAFF.

The chain recombines TRBV19 with TRBJ1-2, with D possibly matching TRBD1 (5 bases). Trimming removed 6 bases from V and 7 bases from J, with 15 bases in between. The germline CDR1 and CDR2 sequences are LNHDA and SQIVND (reference sequence). The CDR3 runs to 13 residues. The CDR3 spells CASSPQGSSGYTF. Written as DNA, the CDR3 is TGTGCCAGTAGCCCTCAGGGCTCCTCTGGCTACACCTTC.

V gene TRBV5-1 combines with J gene TRBJ2-7; weak D call: TRBD2 (6 bases). Germline CDR1 is SGHRS and CDR2 is YFSETQ. Trimming stripped 3 bases from V and 9 bases from J, with 13 bases between. The CDR3 has 12 residues. CDR3 in DNA: TGCGCCAGCAGCTCGTATCGGGGGAGGCAGTACTTC. It codes for CASSSYRGRQYF. The complete variable domain, with remaining parts taken from reference TRBV5-1 and TRBJ2-7, reads KAGVTQTPRYLIKTRGQQVTLSCSPISGHRSVSWYQQTPGQGLQFLFEYFSETQRNKGNFPGRFSGRQFSNSRSEMNVSTLELGDSALYLCASSSYRGRQYFGPGTRLTVT.

The V and J genes are TRBV6-1 and TRBJ2-7, with 7 bases lining up with TRBD2. CDR1 MNHNS and CDR2 SASEGT come from the germline V gene. V lost 10 bases, J lost 4 bases, and 10 bases stayed unmatched. The CDR3 loop spans 13 amino acids. CDR3 coding DNA: TGTGCCACCCTTTGGAGCGGGAAGTACGAGCAGTACTTC. This encodes CATLWSGKYEQYF.

The CDR3 loop is CASSPYRGENTEAFF. CDR3 nucleotide sequence: TGTGCCAGCAGTCCTTACAGGGGAGAGAACACTGAAGCTTTCTTT. The chain has TRBV25-1 and TRBJ1-1, with TRBD1 identical over 7 bases. Germline lookup yields CDR1 MGHDK and CDR2 SYGVNS. This CDR3 has 15 residues. V lost 5 bases to trimming and J lost 1 base; unmatched junction nucleotides: 7.

This chain links TRBV2 with TRBJ2-4, with 11 positions matching TRBD1. CDR1 is SNHLY and CDR2 is FYNNEI in the germline V gene. The CDR3 covers 14 residues. Trimming at V came to 3 bases and at J to 6 bases, leaving 1 base not matched to a gene. CDR3 coding DNA: TGTGCCAGCAGTGAGGGACAGGGGGGAAACATTCAGTACTTC. Amino acid sequence: CASSEGQGGNIQYF.

This clone was found a few times. This rearrangement joins TRBV5-5 to TRBJ1-2; 9 bases match TRBD1. V shed 4 bases, J shed 0 bases, and the junction held 16 bases outside the gene matches. Germline-derived CDR1 and CDR2 are SGHKS and YYEKEE (reference sequence). The CDR3 sequence is 19 residues long. The CDR3 bases are TGTGCCAGCAGCACCATTCTGGCGGGACAGGGCTTTTCTAACTATGGCTACACCTTC. It codes for CASSTILAGQGFSNYGYTF.

The chain has TRBV5-1 and TRBJ2-1; 7 bases map to TRBD1. J was trimmed by 11 bases and V by 5 bases; bases with no gene match: 16. Germline lookup yields CDR1 SGHRS and CDR2 YFSETQ. This CDR3 comprises 15 residues. The CDR3 is CASSWTGSRSPQQFF. The CDR3 region has the DNA TGCGCCAGCAGTTGGACAGGCTCTAGGTCCCCGCAGCAGTTCTTC.

The chain carries TRBV5-4 and TRBJ1-1; D remains ambiguous. The CDR3 totals 13 residues. The germline CDR1 and CDR2 sequences are SGHNT and YYREEE (reference sequence). The germline V and J ends were trimmed by 2 bases and 0 bases, with 5 bases remaining between them. CDR3 nucleotides: TGTGCCAGCAGCTTCGTGATGAACACTGAAGCTTTCTTT. As protein: CASSFVMNTEAFF.

The chain uses TRBV11-2 and TRBJ2-1; the D is unclear. V gave up 5 bases and J gave up 6 bases, with 8 bases separating them. Germline V gives CDR1 SGHAT, CDR2 FQNNGV. CDR3 length: 12 amino acids. Written as DNA, the CDR3 is TGTGCCAGCAGCCCCACCCCCAATGAGCAGTTCTTC. Its protein product is CASSPTPNEQFF.

The V gene is TRBV29-1, the J gene TRBJ2-7, with no clear D. The CDR3 is 11 residues long. From germline, CDR1 is SQVTM and CDR2 ANQGSEA. The V gene lost 7 bases and the J gene lost 4 bases, with 11 bases spanning the gap. CDR3 DNA sequence: TGCAGCGCCCTGATTCGGTACGAGCAGTACTTC. Amino acid sequence: CSALIRYEQYF.

J is TRBJ1-2 and V is TRBV28, with D hard to call. The germline V gene has CDR1 MDHEN and CDR2 SYDVKM. V lost 6 bases, J lost 8 bases, and 16 bases lay in between. This CDR3 region has 13 residues. CDR3 sequence (DNA): TGTGCCAGCAGGACCGACCAAATCCTCGGCTACACCTTC. Residues: CASRTDQILGYTF.

V and J are TRBV9 and TRBJ1-1; D ambiguous. There are 14 residues in the CDR3. Trimming took off 0 bases at V and 0 bases at J, with 6 bases between the two ends. Germline V CDR1 and CDR2: SGDLS, YYNGEE. The CDR3 sequence: CASSVDGMNTEAFF. In nucleotides, the CDR3 is TGTGCCAGCAGCGTAGATGGCATGAACACTGAAGCTTTCTTT.

The sample holds one count of this clone. The chain is built from TRBV21-1 and TRBJ2-6. TRBV21-1 is classified as a pseudogene. There are 17 residues in the CDR3. The CDR3 DNA reads TGTGCCAGCAGCAAACGGGGGCCAGAATCTGGGGCCAACGTCCTGACTTTC. It encodes CASSKRGPESGANVLTF.